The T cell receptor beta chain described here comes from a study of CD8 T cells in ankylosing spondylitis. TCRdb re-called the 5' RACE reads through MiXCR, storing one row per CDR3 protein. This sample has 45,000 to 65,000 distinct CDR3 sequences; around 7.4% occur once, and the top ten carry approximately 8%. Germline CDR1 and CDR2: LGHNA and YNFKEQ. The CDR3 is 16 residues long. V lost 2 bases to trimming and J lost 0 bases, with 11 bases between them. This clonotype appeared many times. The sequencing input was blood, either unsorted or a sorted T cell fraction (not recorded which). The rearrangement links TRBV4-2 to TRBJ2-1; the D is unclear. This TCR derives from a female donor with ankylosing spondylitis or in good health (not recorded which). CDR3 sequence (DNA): TGTGCCAGCAGCCAACCCAGCTTAAGCTCCTACAATGAGCAGTTCTTC. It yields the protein CASSQPSLSSYNEQFF.